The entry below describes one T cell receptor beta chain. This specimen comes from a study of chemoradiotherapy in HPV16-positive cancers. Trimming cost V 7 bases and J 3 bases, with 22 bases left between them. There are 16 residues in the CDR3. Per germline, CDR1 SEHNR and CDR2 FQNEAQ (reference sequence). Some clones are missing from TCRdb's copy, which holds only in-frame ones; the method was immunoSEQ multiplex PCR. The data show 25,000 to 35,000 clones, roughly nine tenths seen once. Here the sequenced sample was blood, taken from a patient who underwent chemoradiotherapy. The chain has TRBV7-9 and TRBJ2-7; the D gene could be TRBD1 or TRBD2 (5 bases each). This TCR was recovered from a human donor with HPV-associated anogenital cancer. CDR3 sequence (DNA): TGTGCCAGCACCCCGTCATTTGGGGGAGAGGGCTACGAGCAGTACTTC. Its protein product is CASTPSFGGEGYEQYF.